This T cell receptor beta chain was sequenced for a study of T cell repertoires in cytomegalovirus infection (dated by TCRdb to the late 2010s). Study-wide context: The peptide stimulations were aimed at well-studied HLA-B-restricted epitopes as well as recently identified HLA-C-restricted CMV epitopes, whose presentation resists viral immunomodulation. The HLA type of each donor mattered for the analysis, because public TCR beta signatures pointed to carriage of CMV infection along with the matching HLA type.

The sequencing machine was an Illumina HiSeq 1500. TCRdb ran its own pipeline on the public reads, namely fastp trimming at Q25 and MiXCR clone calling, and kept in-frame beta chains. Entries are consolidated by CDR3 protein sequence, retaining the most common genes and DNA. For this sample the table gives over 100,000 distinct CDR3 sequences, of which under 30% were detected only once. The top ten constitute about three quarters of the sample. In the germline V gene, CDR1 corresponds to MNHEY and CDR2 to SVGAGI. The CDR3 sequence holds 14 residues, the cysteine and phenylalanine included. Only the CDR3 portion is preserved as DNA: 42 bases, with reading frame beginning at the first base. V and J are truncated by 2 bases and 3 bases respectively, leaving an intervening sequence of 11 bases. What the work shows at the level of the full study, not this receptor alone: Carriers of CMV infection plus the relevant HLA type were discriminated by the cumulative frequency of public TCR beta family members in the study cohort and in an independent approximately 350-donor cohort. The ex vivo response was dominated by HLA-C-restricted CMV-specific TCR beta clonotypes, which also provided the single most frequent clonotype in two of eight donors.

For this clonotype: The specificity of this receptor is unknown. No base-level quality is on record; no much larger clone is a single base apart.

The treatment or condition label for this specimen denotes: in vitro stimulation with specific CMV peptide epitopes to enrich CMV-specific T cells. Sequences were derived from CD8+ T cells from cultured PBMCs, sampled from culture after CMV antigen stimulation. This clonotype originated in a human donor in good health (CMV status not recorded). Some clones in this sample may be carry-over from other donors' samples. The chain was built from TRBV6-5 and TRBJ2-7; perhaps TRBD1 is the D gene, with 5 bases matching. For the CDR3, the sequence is CASSYSQGYYEQYF. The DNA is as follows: TGTGCCAGCAGTTACAGTCAGGGATACTACGAGCAGTACTTC.